This T cell receptor beta chain was obtained from a study of post-analysis software for immune sequencing data. On the study more broadly: Disease courses included relapsing-remitting, secondary progressive and progressive-relapsing multiple sclerosis.

As to this clonotype: What it binds is unknown.

Points from the study as a whole: Compared with controls, patients had more of roughly five TRBV segments, including TRBV5-6, TRBV5-1 and TRBV20-1.

cDNA libraries for TCR beta contained unique molecular identifiers. TCRdb ran MiXCR on the PCR reads and lists one entry per CDR3 protein. Among hundreds of thousands of distinct CDR3 sequences listed, approximately 59% were seen once. Losses at the gene ends were 5 bases for V and 8 bases for J; bases not matched to a gene: 5. The CDR3 extends over 12 amino acids. The rearrangement links TRBV12-3 or TRBV12-4 to TRBJ1-1, with 7 bases fitting TRBD1. The source material was blood. The TCR was taken from a girl under 10 years old with multiple sclerosis. This chain's CDR3 is CASSPGTVEAFF. The CDR3 DNA reads as TGTGCCAGCAGTCCGGGGACAGTCGAAGCTTTCTTT.